The 28 T cell receptor beta chains below come from one sample, sequenced in a study of cytomegalovirus exposure and HLA in healthy donors. PCR involved 60 Vbeta and 13 Jbeta primers. Here immunoSEQ multiplex PCR was the method, and the copy in TCRdb shows in-frame clones only, minus some. The sample records roughly 98,000 clones, 80% to 90% being singletons. Input material: PBMCs. The receptor set was obtained from a man aged 40-55 years in good health and CMV-seronegative.

The V call is TRBV6-1, the J call TRBJ1-5; D ambiguous. CDR1 and CDR2 from the germline V gene are MNHNS and SASEGT. The V and J ends lost 2 bases and 4 bases respectively, with 12 bases between them. This CDR3 is built from 15 residues. CDR3 region: CASSEMGSPNQPQHF. For the CDR3, the DNA is TGTGCCAGCAGTGAAATGGGGAGCCCGAATCAGCCCCAGCATTTT.

The J gene is TRBJ1-5, the V gene TRBV2; the D is unclear. V lost 5 bases and J 2 bases, leaving 13 bases between the germline ends. The CDR3 runs 15 residues. Germline CDR1 SNHLY, CDR2 FYNNEI. This chain's CDR3 is CASSPRAGGNQPQHF. DNA for the CDR3: TGTGCCAGCAGTCCCCGTGCGGGTGGCAATCAGCCCCAGCATTTT.

The chain carries TRBV6-5 and TRBJ2-2; D ambiguous. Trimming removed 8 bases at V and 5 bases at J, with 6 bases between. The CDR3 runs to 11 residues. CDR1 and CDR2 (germline): MNHEY, SVGAGI. CDR3 residues: CASGRTGELFF. CDR3 bases: TGTGCCAGCGGCAGAACCGGGGAGCTGTTTTTT.

This clone was seen a single time. Here the CDR3 reads CASSDSYGYTF. The DNA for the CDR3 is TGTGCCAGCAGTGACAGCTATGGCTACACCTTC. V usage is TRBV6-6 and J usage is TRBJ1-2, with a tentative D call TRBD1 (5 bases). The CDR3 totals 11 residues. The V end was cut by 5 bases, the J end by 4 bases, with 5 bases between. CDR1 is MNHNY, CDR2 SVGAGI, per germline (reference sequence).

This sequence joins TRBV5-4 and TRBJ2-7; 9 positions match TRBD1. V shed 3 bases and J 3 bases; nucleotides not matched to a gene: 7. Germline V gene lookup returns CDR1 SGHNT and CDR2 YYREEE (reference sequence). The length of the CDR3 is 15 residues. In DNA, the CDR3 is TGTGCCAGCAGCTCAGGGGGACAGGGCCACTACGAGCAGTACTTC. The encoded protein is CASSSGGQGHYEQYF.

The V gene is TRBV2, the J gene TRBJ1-4, with 9 bases matching TRBD1. CDR1 SNHLY and CDR2 FYNNEI come from the germline V gene. This CDR3 has 15 amino acids. V dropped 3 bases and J dropped 5; count of bases not matched to a gene: 4. CDR3 residues: CASSDPGQGNEKLFF. The CDR3 bases are TGTGCCAGCAGTGACCCGGGACAGGGAAATGAAAAACTGTTTTTT. The variable domain in full, with the rest retrieved from reference TRBV2 and TRBJ1-4, is EPEVTQTPSHQVTQMGQEVILRCVPISNHLYFYWYRQILGQKVEFLVSFYNNEISEKSEIFDDQFSVERPDGSNFTLKIRSTKLEDSAMYFCASSDPGQGNEKLFFGSGTQLSVL.

This clone was seen just once. For the CDR3, the DNA is TGCGCCAGCAGCTTGGGATTTGGCAGTCCACATCAGCCCCAGCATTTT. Amino acids: CASSLGFGSPHQPQHF. The gene calls are TRBV5-1 and TRBJ1-5; D is unresolved. The CDR3 length is 16 residues. V gave up 0 bases and J gave up 5 bases, with 15 bases separating them. The germline gives CDR1 SGHRS, CDR2 YFSETQ.

This rearrangement joins TRBV7-9 to TRBJ1-1; D not certain. Germline-derived CDR1 and CDR2 are SEHNR and FQNEAQ (reference sequence). V was trimmed by 2 bases and J by 3 bases, leaving 7 bases between them. The CDR3 spans 13 residues. CDR3 region: CASSLPGYTEAFF. Here the CDR3 DNA reads TGTGCCAGCAGCTTACCGGGGTACACTGAAGCTTTCTTT.

The V call is TRBV19, the J call TRBJ2-2; no clear D. The germline gives CDR1 LNHDA, CDR2 SQIVND (reference sequence). This CDR3 contains 16 residues. V was cut by 7 bases and J by 0 bases, with 15 bases left in between. The CDR3 nucleotides read TGTGCCAGTACTAAAAAGAAAACAGCGAACACCGGGGAGCTGTTTTTT. Translated: CASTKKKTANTGELFF.

CDR3 DNA sequence: TGTGCCAGCAGGGGACTCGGGGAGCTGTTTTTT. Translating it yields CASRGLGELFF. The J gene is TRBJ2-2, the V gene TRBV11-3; D possibly corresponds to TRBD2 (6 bases). CDR1 is SGHNT and CDR2 is YENEEA in the germline V gene. Trimming stripped 6 bases from V and 7 bases from J, with 6 bases between. The length of the CDR3 is 11 residues.

The gene calls are TRBV13 and TRBJ1-5; the D gene is possibly TRBD1 (6 bases). This CDR3 comprises 14 residues. Looked up from germline, CDR1 is PRHDT and CDR2 is FYEKMQ (reference sequence). V lost 2 bases, J lost 4 bases, and 9 bases lay in between. CDR3 nucleotide sequence: TGTGCCAGCAGCTTACAGGGGTGGAATCAGCCCCAGCATTTT. It is translated as CASSLQGWNQPQHF.

The rearrangement links TRBV4-3 to TRBJ1-1; the D gene is possibly TRBD1 (6 bases). CDR1 is LGHNA, CDR2 YSLEER, per germline. V lost 0 bases to trimming and J lost 5 bases, with 10 bases between them. This CDR3 is 14 amino acids long. The CDR3 DNA sequence: TGCGCCAGCAGCCAAGAGTCCAGGGGAACTGAAGCTTTCTTT. Protein sequence: CASSQESRGTEAFF.

This clone was detected only once. This chain links TRBV5-1 with TRBJ2-7; 7 bases are a match to TRBD1. The germline gives CDR1 SGHRS, CDR2 YFSETQ. The junction had 20 bases not matched to a gene; V was cut back by 0 bases and J by 2 bases. The CDR3 extends over 20 amino acids. The CDR3 loop is CASSLEGRPRTGTKPYEQYF. The DNA for the CDR3 is TGCGCCAGCAGCTTGGAGGGAAGGCCACGGACAGGAACGAAACCCTACGAGCAGTACTTC.

In this sample, this clone turned up a few times. J is TRBJ1-3 and V is TRBV29-1, with 8 bases fitting TRBD1. The ends lost 7 bases at V and 2 bases at J; junction bases unmatched: 7. This CDR3 contains 14 residues. The germline V gene has CDR1 SQVTM and CDR2 ANQGSEA. The DNA of the CDR3 is TGCAGCGCACGACAGGGGATCCCTGGAAACACCATATATTTT. Encoded protein: CSARQGIPGNTIYF.

This chain uses TRBV11-2 with TRBJ1-6, with D possibly TRBD1 on 6 matching bases. The CDR3 runs to 15 residues. Germline lookup yields CDR1 SGHAT and CDR2 FQNNGV. Trimming removed 4 bases at V and 1 base at J, with 8 bases between. The CDR3 sequence is CASSSRGSYNSPLHF. The CDR3 region has the DNA TGTGCCAGCAGCTCCAGGGGTTCCTATAATTCACCCCTCCACTTT.

V and J are TRBV11-2 and TRBJ1-1, with a possible D match to TRBD1 (5 bases). The ends were cut back, 5 bases at V and 1 base at J, with 11 bases in the middle. Germline CDR1 SGHAT, CDR2 FQNNGV. There are 14 residues in the CDR3. CDR3 nucleotides: TGTGCCAGCAGCGTCGGACACAAGAACACTGAAGCTTTCTTT. Its protein product is CASSVGHKNTEAFF.

The V call is TRBV7-7, the J call TRBJ2-2; D call uncertain. Germline V gene lookup returns CDR1 SSHAT and CDR2 FNYEAQ (reference sequence). The CDR3 has 16 amino acids. Deletions cut 2 bases from V and 2 bases from J, with 12 bases between. CDR3 residues: CASSLSAVPNTGELFF. The CDR3 DNA sequence: TGTGCCAGCAGCTTAAGTGCGGTACCTAACACCGGGGAGCTGTTTTTT.

The rearrangement links TRBV5-4 to TRBJ2-7; 11 nucleotides agree with TRBD2. Germline loops: CDR1 SGHNT, CDR2 YYREEE (reference sequence). V was pared by 0 bases and J by 6 bases, with 5 bases of the junction left unmatched. The CDR3 has 15 amino acids. The CDR3 spells CASSLALAGVREQYF. CDR3 nucleotide sequence: TGTGCCAGCAGCTTGGCACTAGCGGGGGTGCGCGAGCAGTACTTC.

This rearrangement joins TRBV5-6 to TRBJ1-2; TRBD1 might be the D (5 bases). Looked up from germline, CDR1 is SGHDT and CDR2 is YYEEEE. Trimming removed 4 bases from V and 4 bases from J, with 14 bases in between. The CDR3 has 14 residues. For the CDR3, the DNA is TGTGCCAGCAGCCCGGGGGGAGGTGGCTATGGCTACACCTTC. This sequence encodes CASSPGGGGYGYTF. The full variable domain, with the rest looked up from reference TRBV5-6 and TRBJ1-2, is DAGVTQSPTHLIKTRGQQVTLRCSPKSGHDTVSWYQQALGQGPQFIFQYYEEEERQRGNFPDRFSGHQFPNYSSELNVNALLLGDSALYLCASSPGGGGYGYTFGSGTRLTVV.

The J gene is TRBJ2-3, the V gene TRBV10-3; 10 nucleotides match TRBD1. Per the germline V gene, CDR1 is ENHRY and CDR2 is SYGVKD. The CDR3 loop spans 14 amino acids. The ends lost 10 bases at V and 1 base at J; junction bases unmatched: 5. The CDR3: CATEDRGGTDTQYF. CDR3 coding DNA: TGTGCCACCGAGGACAGGGGGGGCACAGATACGCAGTATTTT.

The chain uses TRBV29-1 and TRBJ2-3; the D is unclear. Between the trimmed V and J ends, which lost 5 bases and 0 bases, there was a span of 15 bases. CDR3 size: 15 residues. Per the germline V gene, CDR1 is SQVTM and CDR2 is ANQGSEA. The CDR3 loop reads CSVRVLPFSTDTQYF. The CDR3, as DNA: TGCAGCGTTCGGGTCCTACCTTTTAGCACAGATACGCAGTATTTT.

The rearrangement joins TRBV19 to TRBJ2-2, with 8 bases lining up with TRBD2. Germline trimming cut 4 bases from V and 5 bases from J; bases unmatched to any gene: 6. CDR3 length equals 15 residues. CDR1 LNHDA and CDR2 SQIVND come from the germline V gene (reference sequence). The CDR3 DNA sequence: TGTGCCAGTAGTAGAAGTAGCGGGACAACCGGGGAGCTGTTTTTT. This codes for CASSRSSGTTGELFF.

V is TRBV29-1 and J is TRBJ2-1; 8 bases line up with TRBD2. With 5 bases clipped from V and 9 bases from J, the junction kept 18 bases outside the gene matches. CDR3 length: 16 amino acids. Per the germline V gene, CDR1 is SQVTM and CDR2 is ANQGSEA. The CDR3 DNA sequence: TGCAGCGTTCCGACCCAGACGGGACTAGGGGGGTGTGAGCAGTTCTTC. Protein: CSVPTQTGLGGCEQFF.

This clone has just one count. V usage is TRBV7-6 and J usage is TRBJ2-7; D is unclear. Trimming removed 2 bases from V and 3 bases from J, with 8 bases in between. Germline lookup yields CDR1 SGHVS and CDR2 FNYEAQ. The CDR3 contains 13 residues. The DNA for the CDR3 is TGTGCCAGCAGCTTATCGAACAGCTACGAGCAGTACTTC. As protein: CASSLSNSYEQYF.

The chain is built from TRBV27 and TRBJ1-2; 8 bases line up with TRBD1. The CDR3 is 16 amino acids. Germline values: CDR1 MNHEY, CDR2 SMNVEV (reference sequence). V shed 4 bases, J shed 8 bases, and the junction held 15 bases outside the gene matches. CDR3 residues: CASSSQGQASMSGYTF. CDR3 nucleotide sequence: TGTGCCAGCAGTTCCCAGGGACAGGCCTCCATGAGCGGCTACACCTTC.

CDR3 in amino acids: CASSSRQGPSPNTEAFF. The CDR3 nucleotides are TGTGCCAGCAGCTCTCGACAGGGTCCGTCCCCGAACACTGAAGCTTTCTTT. The chain combines TRBV5-4 with TRBJ1-1, with 7 bases identical to TRBD1. The CDR3 sequence is 17 residues long. With V trimmed by 3 bases and J by 1 base, 12 bases remained unmatched. Germline CDR1 SGHNT, CDR2 YYREEE (reference sequence).

The chain links TRBV4-3 to TRBJ1-2; possible D gene TRBD1, 6 bases. Germline CDR1 reads LGHNA; CDR2 reads YSLEER. Between the trimmed V and J ends, which lost 0 bases and 3 bases, there was a span of 14 bases. The CDR3 length is 16 residues. The CDR3 is CASSQDTNRVDYGYTF. The DNA for the CDR3 is TGCGCCAGCAGCCAAGATACCAACAGGGTGGACTATGGCTACACCTTC.

V gene TRBV6-5 combines with J gene TRBJ1-2, with 10 nucleotides matching TRBD1. J was trimmed by 9 bases and V by 5 bases; bases with no gene match: 12. Germline CDR1 and CDR2: MNHEY and SVGAGI. The CDR3 runs to 15 residues. The CDR3 here is CASSGGDRGSVSYTF. The CDR3 bases are TGTGCCAGCAGTGGTGGGGACAGGGGCAGTGTAAGCTACACCTTC.